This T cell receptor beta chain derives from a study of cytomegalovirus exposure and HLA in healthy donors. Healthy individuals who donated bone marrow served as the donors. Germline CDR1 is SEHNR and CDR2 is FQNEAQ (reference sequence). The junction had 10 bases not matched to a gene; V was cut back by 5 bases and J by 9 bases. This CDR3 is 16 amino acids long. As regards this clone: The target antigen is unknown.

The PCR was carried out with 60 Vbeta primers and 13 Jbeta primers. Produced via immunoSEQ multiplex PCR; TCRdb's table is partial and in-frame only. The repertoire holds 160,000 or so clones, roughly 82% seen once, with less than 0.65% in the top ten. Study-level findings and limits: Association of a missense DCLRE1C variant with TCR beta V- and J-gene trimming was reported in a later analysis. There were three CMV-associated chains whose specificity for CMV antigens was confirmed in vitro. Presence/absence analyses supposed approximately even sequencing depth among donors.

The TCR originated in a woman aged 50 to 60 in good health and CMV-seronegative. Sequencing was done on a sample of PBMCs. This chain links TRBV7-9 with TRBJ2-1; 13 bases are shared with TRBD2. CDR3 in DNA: TGTGCCAGCAGCCAACTACTAGCGGGAGGGTCGGGTGAGCAGTTCTTC. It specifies CASSQLLAGGSGEQFF.